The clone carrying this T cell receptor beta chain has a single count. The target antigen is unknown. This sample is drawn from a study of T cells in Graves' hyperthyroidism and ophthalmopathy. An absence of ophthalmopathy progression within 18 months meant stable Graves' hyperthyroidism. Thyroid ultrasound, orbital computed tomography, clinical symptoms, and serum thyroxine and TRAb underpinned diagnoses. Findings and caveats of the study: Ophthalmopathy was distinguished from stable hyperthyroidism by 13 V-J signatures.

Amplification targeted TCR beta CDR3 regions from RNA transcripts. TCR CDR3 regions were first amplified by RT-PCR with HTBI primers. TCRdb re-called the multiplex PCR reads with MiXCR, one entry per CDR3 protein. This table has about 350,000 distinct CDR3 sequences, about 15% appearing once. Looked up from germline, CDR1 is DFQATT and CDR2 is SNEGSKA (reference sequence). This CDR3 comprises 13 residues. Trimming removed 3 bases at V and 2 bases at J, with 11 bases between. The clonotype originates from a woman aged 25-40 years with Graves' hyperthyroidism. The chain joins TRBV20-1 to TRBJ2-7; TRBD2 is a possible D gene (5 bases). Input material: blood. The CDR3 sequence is CSASELVAYEQYF. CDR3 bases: TGCAGTGCTAGTGAACTAGTAGCCTACGAGCAGTACTTC.